Listed here are 31 T cell receptor beta chains from one sample, sequenced in a study of T cells after yellow fever vaccination (dated by TCRdb to about 2019). Preparation of the library involved 5' RACE. The instrument given in TCRdb is Illumina HiSeq 2500. The public reads were reprocessed in TCRdb via fastp at Q25 and MiXCR, keeping in-frame beta chains. Merged by CDR3 protein, the rows form single entries marked with the most common genes and DNA. Here the sample has hundreds of thousands of distinct CDR3 sequences; roughly 13% occur a single time. 11% to 15% of the sample lies in the top ten. The treatment or condition label corresponds to: live attenuated yellow fever vaccine strain. The sequenced sample was PBMCs, obtained on the day of the yellow fever booster vaccination. These TCRs come from a man in his thirties or forties who received the YFV17D yellow fever vaccine.

The V and J genes are TRBV6-1 and TRBJ2-4; 8 nucleotides align to TRBD1. The CDR3 spans 15 residues. Germline values: CDR1 MNHNS, CDR2 SASEGT. The ends lost 5 bases at V and 3 bases at J; junction bases unmatched: 6. CDR3 region: CASSPQGAGKNIQYF. The CDR3 nucleotides read TGTGCCAGCAGTCCTCAGGGGGCGGGCAAAAACATTCAGTACTTC.

This rearrangement joins TRBV28 to TRBJ2-1; D perhaps matches TRBD2 (5 bases). Between the trimmed V and J ends, which lost 2 bases and 3 bases, there was a span of 11 bases. Germline V gives CDR1 MDHEN, CDR2 SYDVKM. The CDR3 has 15 amino acids. This CDR3 is CASSLQSGVYNEQFF. As DNA, the CDR3 is TGTGCCAGCAGTTTACAAAGCGGTGTCTACAATGAGCAGTTCTTC.

This clonotype came up a few times. This chain uses TRBV29-1 with TRBJ2-5; TRBD2 might be the D (6 bases). The germline V gene encodes CDR1 SQVTM and CDR2 ANQGSEA. V was pared by 6 bases and J by 4 bases, with 21 bases between. The CDR3 covers 15 residues. The CDR3 sequence: CSVLPGDGRGETQYF. The CDR3 DNA reads as TGCAGCGTCCTCCCGGGGGATGGAAGAGGAGAGACCCAGTACTTC. Variable domain in full (rest from reference TRBV29-1 and TRBJ2-5): SAVISQKPSRDICQRGTSLTIQCQVDSQVTMMFWYRQQPGQSLTLIATANQGSEATYESGFVIDKFPISRPNLTFSTLTVSNMSPEDSSIYLCSVLPGDGRGETQYFGPGTRLLVL.

This clonotype was seen a few times. The rearrangement uses TRBV5-4 and TRBJ2-1, with D hard to call. The V end lost 1 base, the J end lost 7 bases, and 12 bases lay between the germline ends. The CDR3 runs 14 residues. Germline V CDR1 and CDR2: SGHNT, YYREEE (reference sequence). This chain's CDR3 is CASSLTLAPNEQFF. Here the CDR3 DNA reads TGTGCCAGCAGCTTGACCTTAGCTCCTAATGAGCAGTTCTTC.

The chain couples TRBV20-1 to TRBJ2-7; D is unclear. The CDR3 sequence is 13 residues long. Germline loops: CDR1 DFQATT, CDR2 SNEGSKA (reference sequence). Trimming pared 0 bases from V and 4 bases from J, leaving 10 bases between. The CDR3 is CSARDGAVYEQYF. The DNA of the CDR3 is TGCAGTGCTAGAGATGGCGCCGTATACGAGCAGTACTTC.

The chain links TRBV4-2 to TRBJ2-1; D is unclear. In germline, CDR1 is LGHNA, CDR2 YNFKEQ. The CDR3 has 17 amino acids. V was trimmed by 0 bases and J by 3 bases, leaving 15 bases between them. The CDR3 protein is CASSQDGAWSGYNEQFF. The CDR3 coding sequence is TGTGCCAGCAGCCAAGACGGCGCATGGTCAGGCTACAATGAGCAGTTCTTC.

The rearrangement uses TRBV29-1 and TRBJ2-7; D unresolved. This CDR3 is built from 12 residues. Germline assignment: CDR1 SQVTM and CDR2 ANQGSEA. V gave up 0 bases and J gave up 6 bases, with 9 bases separating them. The CDR3 region has the DNA TGCAGCGTTGAAGAAAGTCCGGGCGAGCAGTACTTC. Translated, it gives CSVEESPGEQYF.

This chain connects TRBV9 to TRBJ2-1; 7 bases line up with TRBD1. This CDR3 has 16 amino acids. The ends lost 1 base at V and 2 bases at J; junction bases unmatched: 6. Germline V gives CDR1 SGDLS, CDR2 YYNGEE. The CDR3: CASSVSGQGAYNEQFF. The DNA for the CDR3 is TGTGCCAGCAGCGTATCTGGTCAGGGGGCCTACAATGAGCAGTTCTTC. The complete variable domain, with remaining parts taken from reference TRBV9 and TRBJ2-1, reads DSGVTQTPKHLITATGQRVTLRCSPRSGDLSVYWYQQSLDQGLQFLIQYYNGEERAKGNILERFSAQQFPDLHSELNLSSLELGDSALYFCASSVSGQGAYNEQFFGPGTRLTVL.

This clonotype turned up a few times. This chain joins TRBV5-5 and TRBJ2-1; D gene ambiguous. The CDR3 sequence is 13 residues long. Germline loops: CDR1 SGHKS, CDR2 YYEKEE (reference sequence). Trimming took off 0 bases at V and 6 bases at J, with 7 bases between the two ends. CDR3: CASSLDRPNEQFF. The CDR3 DNA sequence: TGTGCCAGCAGCTTGGACAGACCCAATGAGCAGTTCTTC.

CDR3 in amino acids: CASSGRYLRADTQYF. CDR3 in DNA: TGTGCCAGCAGCGGACGTTACTTAAGGGCGGATACGCAGTATTTT. The chain uses TRBV7-2 and TRBJ2-3; D not certain. Trimming shortened V by 5 bases and J by 6 bases, and 18 bases separated the two germline ends. The germline CDR1 and CDR2 sequences are SGHTA and FQGNSA. This CDR3 is built from 15 residues.

The CDR3 here is CASASQGYSNQPQHF. In nucleotides, the CDR3 is TGTGCCAGCGCTTCACAGGGGTATAGCAATCAGCCCCAGCATTTT. V and J are TRBV18 and TRBJ1-5; 7 bases are a match to TRBD1. The length of the CDR3 is 15 residues. The V gene end was trimmed by 8 bases and the J gene end by 0 bases; junction bases not matched to a gene: 7. Germline values: CDR1 KGHSH, CDR2 LQKENI.

This clonotype was observed a handful of times. The chain has TRBV7-8 and TRBJ2-3; D may be TRBD2 (6 bases). The CDR3 sequence is 16 residues long. V lost 2 bases and J lost 5, with 17 bases in between. Germline V gene lookup returns CDR1 SGHVS and CDR2 FQNEAQ. CDR3 protein: CASSLNGGVRQDTQYF. The CDR3 region has the DNA TGTGCCAGCAGCTTAAATGGAGGGGTTAGACAAGATACGCAGTATTTT.

This clonotype was seen a handful of times. V is TRBV20-1 and J is TRBJ2-1; no definite D call. This CDR3 spans 10 amino acids. V was cut by 7 bases and J by 7 bases, with 8 bases left in between. The V gene's germline CDR1 is DFQATT and CDR2 SNEGSKA (reference sequence). For the CDR3, the DNA is TGCAGTGTGCTGGGGAATGAGCAGTTCTTC. Protein product: CSVLGNEQFF.

This chain joins TRBV10-3 and TRBJ2-7, with D possibly matching TRBD2 (6 bases). The CDR3 is 14 amino acids. With 1 base removed from V and 0 bases from J, the gap between germline ends came to 7 bases. CDR1 is ENHRY, CDR2 SYGVKD, per germline. DNA for the CDR3: TGTGCCATCAGTGAGTTGGAGGGCTCCTACGAGCAGTACTTC. Translating it yields CAISELEGSYEQYF.

The chain carries TRBV20-1 and TRBJ1-5; D gene ambiguous. The CDR3 has 13 residues. The germline V gene has CDR1 DFQATT and CDR2 SNEGSKA (reference sequence). V was pared by 6 bases and J by 0 bases, with 9 bases between. The CDR3 DNA follows: TGCAGTGCAGAGTTTTCTAGCAATCAGCCCCAGCATTTT. Amino acids: CSAEFSSNQPQHF.

Only a few counts were recorded for this clonotype. The chain combines TRBV5-1 with TRBJ2-7; 9 bases line up with TRBD1. V gave up 5 bases and J gave up 5 bases; unmatched junction bases: 8. Germline V gene sequence: CDR1 SGHRS, CDR2 YFSETQ. The CDR3 contains 14 residues. In nucleotides, the CDR3 is TGCGCCAGCAGGTCCGGGACAGGGATCCACGAGCAGTACTTC. Protein: CASRSGTGIHEQYF.

This clonotype was detected a few times. This chain connects TRBV20-1 to TRBJ2-3; 10 nucleotides agree with TRBD2. V lost 4 bases and J lost 1; bases outside the gene matches: 2. Germline lookup yields CDR1 DFQATT and CDR2 SNEGSKA (reference sequence). This CDR3 has 14 amino acids. The CDR3 reads CSAIGTSGTDTQYF. The CDR3 region has the DNA TGCAGTGCTATCGGGACTAGCGGCACAGATACGCAGTATTTT.

The rearrangement links TRBV5-4 to TRBJ2-5, with D possibly being TRBD2 (5 bases). This CDR3 spans 15 amino acids. The V and J ends lost 0 bases and 1 base respectively, with 10 bases between them. CDR1 and CDR2 from the germline V gene are SGHNT and YYREEE (reference sequence). The CDR3 loop reads CASSLGTAGQETQYF. CDR3 coding DNA: TGTGCCAGCAGCTTGGGAACGGCGGGCCAAGAGACCCAGTACTTC.

The chain is built from TRBV6-2 or TRBV6-3 and TRBJ2-2; D might be TRBD2 (6 bases). Germline V lookup: CDR1 MNHEY, CDR2 SVGEGT. Trimming pared 10 bases from V and 0 bases from J, leaving 12 bases between. The CDR3 runs 14 residues. The CDR3 nucleotides read TGTGCCACCTCGGGACTGCCGAACACCGGGGAGCTGTTTTTT. Translated, it gives CATSGLPNTGELFF.

Only a few counts were recorded for this clonotype. This chain links TRBV7-2 with TRBJ2-3, with TRBD2 matching over 9 bases. Germline CDR1 is SGHTA and CDR2 is FQGNSA. V lost 4 bases and J lost 15; bases outside the gene matches: 11. CDR3 size: 13 residues. Here the CDR3 reads CASSSLAGPLGYF. In DNA, the CDR3 is TGTGCCAGCAGCTCCCTAGCGGGGCCATTGGGATATTTT.

V gene TRBV5-4 combines with J gene TRBJ2-2, with TRBD2 matching over 11 bases. Germline loops: CDR1 SGHNT, CDR2 YYREEE (reference sequence). The CDR3 consists of 16 residues. The ends lost 7 bases at V and 7 bases at J; junction bases unmatched: 12. Here the CDR3 DNA reads TGTGCCAGCGGTATCGATAGCGGGAGGGCCAGCGGGGAGCTGTTTTTT. Translating it yields CASGIDSGRASGELFF. The full variable domain, with the rest looked up from reference TRBV5-4 and TRBJ2-2, is ETGVTQSPTHLIKTRGQQVTLRCSSQSGHNTVSWYQQALGQGPQFIFQYYREEENGRGNFPPRFSGLQFPNYSSELNVNALELDDSALYLCASGIDSGRASGELFFGEGSRLTVL.

In the case of this clonotype: This may arise from a read error, as a much more abundant clone is one base away. The final CDR3 position lacks the conserved phenylalanine or tryptophan, pointing to a likely read error. The V and J genes are TRBV9 and TRBJ2-5; the D gene is possibly TRBD2 (7 bases). From germline, CDR1 is SGDLS and CDR2 YYNGEE. Trimming left V 4 bases short and J 8 bases short, with 24 bases between. The CDR3 consists of 16 residues. CDR3 in amino acids: CASSPRGGINKNTQYL. DNA for the CDR3: TGTGCCAGCAGCCCGAGGGGGGGGATAAACAAGAATACCCAGTACCTC.

This clonotype was seen more than once but under ten times. CDR3 sequence reads: CASSLSGLAVTGELFF. CDR3 bases: TGCGCCAGCAGCTTGTCAGGACTAGCGGTGACCGGGGAGCTGTTTTTT. The V call is TRBV5-1, the J call TRBJ2-2; 10 bases agree with TRBD2. J was trimmed by 5 bases and V by 1 base; bases with no gene match: 5. The CDR3 is 16 amino acids. The germline CDR1 and CDR2 sequences are SGHRS and YFSETQ.

The chain couples TRBV4-3 to TRBJ1-4; D uncertain. CDR3 size: 14 residues. The germline CDR1 and CDR2 sequences are LGHNA and YSLEER. V was pared by 0 bases and J by 4 bases, with 6 bases between. CDR3 DNA sequence: TGCGCCAGCAGCCAAGAAGGTAGTAATGAAAAACTGTTTTTT. It codes for CASSQEGSNEKLFF.

This clonotype was detected a few times. The chain recombines TRBV7-3 with TRBJ2-1, with 9 nucleotides matching TRBD2. The V segment lost 1 base and the J segment 7 bases; nucleotides outside the gene matches: 14. Germline V gene data show CDR1 as SGHTA and CDR2 as FQGTGA. The CDR3 contains 18 residues. CDR3 region: CASSLRPSGASGMNEQFF. The CDR3 DNA is TGTGCCAGCAGCTTAAGACCTAGCGGGGCTAGCGGGATGAATGAGCAGTTCTTC.

J is TRBJ2-1 and V is TRBV7-2, with D possibly being TRBD1 (6 bases). Germline V gives CDR1 SGHTA, CDR2 FQGNSA. The ends were cut back, 4 bases at V and 10 bases at J, with 17 bases in the middle. The CDR3 extends over 14 amino acids. The CDR3 sequence is CASSYTRGSSEQFF. CDR3 nucleotide sequence: TGTGCCAGCAGCTATACTAGGGGGAGCAGCGAGCAGTTCTTC. The full variable domain, its missing parts supplied by reference TRBV7-2 and TRBJ2-1, is GAGVSQSPSNKVTEKGKDVELRCDPISGHTALYWYRQSLGQGLEFLIYFQGNSAPDKSGLPSDRFSAERTGGSVSTLTIQRTQQEDSAVYLCASSYTRGSSEQFFGPGTRLTVL.

The chain's CDR3 is CASRLVPDTQYF. The CDR3 region has the DNA TGTGCCAGCAGACTAGTCCCAGATACGCAGTATTTT. V is TRBV12-3 or TRBV12-4 and J is TRBJ2-3, with D tentatively TRBD2 (5 bases). Trimming cost V 6 bases and J 4 bases, with 8 bases left between them. CDR3 length: 12 amino acids.

This clonotype was recorded at least ten times. V gene TRBV9 combines with J gene TRBJ2-1; 7 positions match TRBD2. The V and J ends lost 0 bases and 4 bases, in that order; junction bases with no gene match: 4. The CDR3 is made up of 15 amino acids. CDR1 is SGDLS, CDR2 YYNGEE, per germline. The CDR3 is CASSVGAGSYNEQFF. The CDR3 DNA follows: TGTGCCAGCAGCGTAGGAGCGGGATCATACAATGAGCAGTTCTTC.

This clonotype was found a few times. This rearrangement joins TRBV29-1 to TRBJ2-7; D uncertain. Germline V gene sequence: CDR1 SQVTM, CDR2 ANQGSEA. The CDR3 length is 14 residues. Trimming pared 4 bases from V and 6 bases from J, leaving 19 bases between. The DNA of the CDR3 is TGCAGCGTTGCTGGAGACGGCCGGGCGATCGAGCAGTACTTC. Its translation is CSVAGDGRAIEQYF.

CDR3 in amino acids: CASRSTQASGYNEQFF. CDR3 bases: TGTGCCAGCAGGAGCACCCAGGCTAGCGGATACAATGAGCAGTTCTTC. The V call is TRBV6-1, the J call TRBJ2-1; 7 bases fit TRBD2. The CDR3 consists of 16 residues. From germline, CDR1 is MNHNS and CDR2 SASEGT. Trimming cost V 6 bases and J 4 bases; bases outside gene matches: 12.

This clonotype was detected a few times. The chain recombines TRBV15 with TRBJ2-1; D gene ambiguous. The ends were cut back, 0 bases at V and 8 bases at J, with 5 bases in the middle. Germline CDR1 is LNHNV and CDR2 is YYDKDF (reference sequence). The CDR3 is made up of 12 amino acids. The CDR3 here is CATSRDLYEQFF. Here the CDR3 DNA reads TGTGCCACCAGCAGAGATCTGTATGAGCAGTTCTTC.